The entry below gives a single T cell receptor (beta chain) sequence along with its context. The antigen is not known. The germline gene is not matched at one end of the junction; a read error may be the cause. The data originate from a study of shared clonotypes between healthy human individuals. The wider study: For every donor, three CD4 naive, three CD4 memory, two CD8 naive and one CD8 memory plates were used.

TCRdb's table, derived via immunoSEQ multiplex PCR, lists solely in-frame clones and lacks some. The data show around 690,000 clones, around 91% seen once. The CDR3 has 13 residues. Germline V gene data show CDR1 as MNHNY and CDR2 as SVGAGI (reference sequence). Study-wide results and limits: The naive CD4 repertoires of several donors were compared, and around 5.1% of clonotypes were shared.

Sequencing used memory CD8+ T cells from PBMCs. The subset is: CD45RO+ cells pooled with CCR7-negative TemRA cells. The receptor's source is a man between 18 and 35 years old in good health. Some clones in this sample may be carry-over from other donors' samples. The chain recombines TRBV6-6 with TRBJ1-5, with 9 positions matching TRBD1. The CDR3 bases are TGTGCCAGCAGGGACAGGGGCAAACAGCCCCAGCATTTT. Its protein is CASRDRGKQPQHF.